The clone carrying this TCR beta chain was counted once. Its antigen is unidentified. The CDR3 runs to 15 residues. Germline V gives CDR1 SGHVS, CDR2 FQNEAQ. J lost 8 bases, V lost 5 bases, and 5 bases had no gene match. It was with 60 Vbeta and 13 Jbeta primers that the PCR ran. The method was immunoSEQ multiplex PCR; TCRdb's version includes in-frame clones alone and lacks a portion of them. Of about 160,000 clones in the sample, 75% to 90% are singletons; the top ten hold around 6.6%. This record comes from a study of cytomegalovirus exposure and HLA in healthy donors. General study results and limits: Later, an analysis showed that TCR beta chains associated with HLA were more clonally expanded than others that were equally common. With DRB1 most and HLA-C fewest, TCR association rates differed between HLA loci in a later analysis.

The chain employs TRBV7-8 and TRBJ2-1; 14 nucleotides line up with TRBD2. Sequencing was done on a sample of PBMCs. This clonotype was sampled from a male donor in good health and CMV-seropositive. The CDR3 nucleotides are TGTGCCAGCAGCCCGGGACTAGCGGGAGCCTATGAGCAGTTCTTC. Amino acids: CASSPGLAGAYEQFF.